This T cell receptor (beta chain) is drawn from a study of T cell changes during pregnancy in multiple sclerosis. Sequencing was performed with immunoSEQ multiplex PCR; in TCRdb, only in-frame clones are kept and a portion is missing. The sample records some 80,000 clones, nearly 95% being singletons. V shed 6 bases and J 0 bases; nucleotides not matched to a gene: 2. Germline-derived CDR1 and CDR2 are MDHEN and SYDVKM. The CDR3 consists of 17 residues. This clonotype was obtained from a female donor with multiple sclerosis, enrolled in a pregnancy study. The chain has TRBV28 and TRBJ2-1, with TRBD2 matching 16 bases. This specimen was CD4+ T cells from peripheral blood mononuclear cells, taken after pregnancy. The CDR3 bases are TGTGCCAGCAGGGGACTAGCGGGAGGGGACTCCTACAATGAGCAGTTCTTC. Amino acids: CASRGLAGGDSYNEQFF.